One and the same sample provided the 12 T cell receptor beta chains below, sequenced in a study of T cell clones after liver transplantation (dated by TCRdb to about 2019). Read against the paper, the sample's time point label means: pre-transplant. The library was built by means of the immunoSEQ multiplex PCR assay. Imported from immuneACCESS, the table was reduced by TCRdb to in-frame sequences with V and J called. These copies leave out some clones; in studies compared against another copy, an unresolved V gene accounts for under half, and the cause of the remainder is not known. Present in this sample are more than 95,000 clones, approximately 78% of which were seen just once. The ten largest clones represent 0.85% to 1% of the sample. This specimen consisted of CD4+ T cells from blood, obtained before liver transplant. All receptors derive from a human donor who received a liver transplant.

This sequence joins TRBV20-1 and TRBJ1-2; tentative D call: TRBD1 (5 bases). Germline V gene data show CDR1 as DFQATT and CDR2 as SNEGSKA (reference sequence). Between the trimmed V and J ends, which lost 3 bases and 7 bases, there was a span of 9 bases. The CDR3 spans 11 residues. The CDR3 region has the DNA TGCAGTGCTAGGGGGGGAGGTGGCTACACCTTC. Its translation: CSARGGGGYTF.

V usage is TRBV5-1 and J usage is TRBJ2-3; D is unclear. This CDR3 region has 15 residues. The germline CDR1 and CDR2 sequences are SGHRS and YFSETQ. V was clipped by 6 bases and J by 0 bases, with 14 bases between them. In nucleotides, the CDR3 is TGCGCCAGCAAACGCGAGCGAACCAGCACAGATACGCAGTATTTT. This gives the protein CASKRERTSTDTQYF.

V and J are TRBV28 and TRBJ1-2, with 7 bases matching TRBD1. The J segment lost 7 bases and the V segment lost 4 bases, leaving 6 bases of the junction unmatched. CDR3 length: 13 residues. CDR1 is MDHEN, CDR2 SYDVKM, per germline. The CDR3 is CASSSEYRGGYTF. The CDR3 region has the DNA TGTGCCAGCAGTTCGGAATACAGGGGTGGCTACACCTTC.

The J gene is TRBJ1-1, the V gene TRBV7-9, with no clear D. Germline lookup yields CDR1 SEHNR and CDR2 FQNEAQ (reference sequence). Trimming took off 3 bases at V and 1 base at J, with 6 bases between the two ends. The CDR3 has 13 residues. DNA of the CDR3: TGTGCCAGCAGCTTGGAACCGAACACTGAAGCTTTCTTT. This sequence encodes CASSLEPNTEAFF.

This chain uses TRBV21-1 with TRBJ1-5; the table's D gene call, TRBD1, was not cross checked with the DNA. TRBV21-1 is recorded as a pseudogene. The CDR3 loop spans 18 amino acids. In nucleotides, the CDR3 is TGTGCCAGCAGCCTATCCGACAGGGGTAATTCGGCTTGGCAGCCCCAGCATTTT. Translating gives CASSLSDRGNSAWQPQHF.

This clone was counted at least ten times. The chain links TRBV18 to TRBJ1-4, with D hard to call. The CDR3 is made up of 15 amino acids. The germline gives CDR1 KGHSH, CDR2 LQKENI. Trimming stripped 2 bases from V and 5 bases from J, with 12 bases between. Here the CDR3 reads CASSPGQSKNEKLFF. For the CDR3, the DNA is TGTGCCAGCTCACCAGGGCAGTCTAAAAATGAAAAACTGTTTTTT.

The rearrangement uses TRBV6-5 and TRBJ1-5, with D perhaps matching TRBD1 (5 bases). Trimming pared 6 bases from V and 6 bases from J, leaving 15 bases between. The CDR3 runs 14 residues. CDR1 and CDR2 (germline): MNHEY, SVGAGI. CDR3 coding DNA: TGTGCCAGCAGCCGCCCGGGGGAAGGTCAGCCCCAGCATTTT. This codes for CASSRPGEGQPQHF.

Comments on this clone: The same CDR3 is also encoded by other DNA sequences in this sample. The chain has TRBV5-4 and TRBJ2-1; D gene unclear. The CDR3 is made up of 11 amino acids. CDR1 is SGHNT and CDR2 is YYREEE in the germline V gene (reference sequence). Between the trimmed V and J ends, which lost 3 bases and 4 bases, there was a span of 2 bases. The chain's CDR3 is CASSSYNEQFF. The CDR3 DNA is TGTGCCAGCAGCTCGTACAATGAGCAGTTCTTC.

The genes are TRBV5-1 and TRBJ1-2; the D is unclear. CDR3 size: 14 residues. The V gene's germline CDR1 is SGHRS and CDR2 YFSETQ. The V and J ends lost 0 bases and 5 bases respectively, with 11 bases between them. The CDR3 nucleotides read TGCGCCAGCAGCTTGGAAAGAGGGCGATATGGCTACACCTTC. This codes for CASSLERGRYGYTF.

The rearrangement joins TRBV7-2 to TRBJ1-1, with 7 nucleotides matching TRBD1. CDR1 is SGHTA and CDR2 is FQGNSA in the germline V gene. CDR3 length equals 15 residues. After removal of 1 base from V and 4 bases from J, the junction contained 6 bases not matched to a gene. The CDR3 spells CASSLEGGRGTEAFF. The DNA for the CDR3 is TGTGCCAGCAGCTTAGAAGGGGGCCGCGGCACTGAAGCTTTCTTT.

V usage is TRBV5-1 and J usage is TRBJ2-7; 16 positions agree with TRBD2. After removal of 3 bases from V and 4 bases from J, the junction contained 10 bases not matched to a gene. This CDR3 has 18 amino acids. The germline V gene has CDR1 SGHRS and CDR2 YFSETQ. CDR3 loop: CASSSGLAGGSSVYEQYF. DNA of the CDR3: TGCGCCAGCAGCTCGGGACTAGCGGGAGGGAGTTCGGTTTACGAGCAGTACTTC. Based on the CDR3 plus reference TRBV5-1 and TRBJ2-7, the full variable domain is KAGVTQTPRYLIKTRGQQVTLSCSPISGHRSVSWYQQTPGQGLQFLFEYFSETQRNKGNFPGRFSGRQFSNSRSEMNVSTLELGDSALYLCASSSGLAGGSSVYEQYFGPGTRLTVT.

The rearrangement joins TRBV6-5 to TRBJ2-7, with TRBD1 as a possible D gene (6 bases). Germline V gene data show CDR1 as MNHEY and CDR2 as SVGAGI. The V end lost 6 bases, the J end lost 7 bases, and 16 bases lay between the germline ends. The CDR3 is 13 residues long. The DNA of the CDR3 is TGTGCCAGCAGCTATACACCTGGACAGGAGCAGTACTTC. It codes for CASSYTPGQEQYF.